One TCR beta chain is described in this entry. V lost 7 bases, J lost 6 bases, and 10 bases stayed unmatched. The length of the CDR3 is 15 residues. Germline V gives CDR1 MNHGY, CDR2 SAAAGT. The data derive from a study of T cells in localized non-small cell lung cancer. Here immunoSEQ multiplex PCR was the method, and the copy in TCRdb shows in-frame clones only, minus some. The sample comprises roughly 1,500 clones, less than 30% of which are singletons, and around 20% rests with the top ten. The rearrangement joins TRBV6-8 to TRBJ2-1; TRBD1 aligns across 9 bases. This sample comprised normal lung tissue next to the tumor, obtained before any cancer treatment. This sequence was found in a male donor at least 60 years old with stage II squamous cell lung carcinoma. For the CDR3, the DNA is TGTGCCAGCAACCAACACCGGGACAGGGCCAATGAGCAGTTCTTC. This codes for CASNQHRDRANEQFF.